Below, one T cell receptor (beta chain) is given with its context. Its antigen is not yet known. There are no base qualities to consult, and no much larger clone falls within one base. Enrolling through a virtual design, the prospective study's participants ranged in age from roughly 18 to 95 years and lived across roughly 24 United States geographic areas. To assign participants to cohorts, the prospective study relied on clinical history that participants themselves reported in a screening survey and a study questionnaire. ImmuneRACE Cohort 3 recovered participants were defined by two consecutive negative NP/OP PCR tests, healthcare professional clearance, or symptom resolution. In the prospective study, mobile phlebotomists collected whole blood, serum and a nasopharyngeal or oropharyngeal swab from each participant. Participants in the prospective study had the option to provide additional blood draws and questionnaires over a 2-month period. Prospective study blood samples were shipped either frozen or at room temperature before DNA extraction.

CDR1 and CDR2 were assigned from the germline V gene as SGDLS and YYNGEE. The CDR3 runs 14 residues from the cysteine to the phenylalanine. Solely the CDR3 DNA is kept, with 42 bases framed from the first base. The V and J ends are trimmed by 0 bases and 7 bases, leaving 10 bases between them. The record originates from a study of blood T cell repertoires in COVID-19 (dated by TCRdb to 2018 to 2021). Regarding the research as a whole: The collaborator samples originated in the United States, Italy and Spain and spanned the acute and convalescent phases of COVID-19. Deeply sampled blood TCRbeta repertoires from subjects exposed to, actively infected with, or recovered from COVID-19 were included in the dataset. The repertoires were released in a freely available public database intended as a resource for research on the immune response to SARS-CoV-2. The prospective study material was composed of cDNA or gDNA derived from T cells, B-cell-depleted T cells, or PBMCs. HLA class I and class II types, where available, came from metadata supplied by the sample provider rather than from assay-based typing. Sample metadata almost always included a de-identified subject ID, COVID-19 status, age in years and sex. The samples were drawn from the first 160 participants of the ongoing ImmuneRACE study and from some 1,300 subjects provided by 6 global collaborators.

The investigation overall reported the following: The quantity of clinical and demographic metadata differed by source and by participant and was supplied without curation.

The immunoSEQ Assay, a bias-controlled multiplex PCR, was used to amplify TCRbeta CDR3 regions from genomic DNA. In the authors' own workflow: Within the assay, amplification of reference gene primers was used to estimate how many nucleated cells each sample contained. Sequence reads were collapsed and filtered to measure the absolute abundance of every unique TCRbeta CDR3 rearrangement. For each sample, productive Simpson clonality was calculated as the square root of Simpson's diversity index over productive rearrangements. Entries here come from immuneACCESS through TCRdb and include only in-frame sequences with V and J called. Some clones fail to appear in such tables; in the studies checked, an unresolved V gene covers under half of the shortfall, and the cause of the remainder is unknown. That table furnishes V, J and clone size, whereas the DNA furnished D and trimming. For this sample the table gives about 120,000 clones, of which 65% to 85% were detected only once. The ten largest clones capture roughly 4% of the sample.

Rearrangement joined TRBV9 to TRBJ1-4; no D gene can be assigned with confidence. Sequencing was carried out using PBMCs or T cells enriched from blood (not recorded which). The sequence came from a woman in her 30s who had recovered from COVID-19. The DNA sequence is as follows: TGTGCCAGCAGCGTAGGGACTTTGGGTGAAAAACTGTTTTTT. This encodes CASSVGTLGEKLFF.